This T cell receptor beta chain stems from a study of T cells in Graves' hyperthyroidism and ophthalmopathy (dated by TCRdb to about 2019). In terms of the full investigation: Peripheral blood was collected at initial diagnosis, before any treatment. A discovery cohort of about 96 patients, approximately 45 with Graves' ophthalmopathy and approximately 57 with stable Graves' hyperthyroidism, was used to find distinguishing TCR V-J signatures. Whether ophthalmopathy could be predicted prospectively was tested in an independent validation cohort made up of roughly 19 hyperthyroidism patients plus 17 patients who later progressed to ophthalmopathy. For training and testing, the 80 to 100 patients in the discovery cohort were randomly divided in a 7:3 ratio. In over five Graves' hyperthyroidism patients, the study also compared T-cell repertoires from thyroid tissue with T-cell repertoires from blood. Once sampling was done, hyperthyroidism patients were given methimazole at a starting dose of 30 mg daily, whereas ophthalmopathy patients were given high-dose intravenous methylprednisolone. The paper reports TCR Vbeta CDR3 sequencing of 135 peripheral blood samples: under 45 ophthalmopathy, about 75 hyperthyroidism and around 17 progressor patients.

Points the paper makes about the study in general: Most expanded thyroid clonotypes (frequency above 0.001) were also found in blood, which suggests that blood repertoires may mirror thyroid immune responses. No statistical method was used to set the sample size in advance, and investigators knew the group allocation. In validation, the model predicted progression to ophthalmopathy a median of roughly 6.1 months before onset, with about 64% sensitivity and 72.22% specificity. In cross-validation, a model built on a 13 V-J signature told ophthalmopathy apart from stable hyperthyroidism with 87.88% sensitivity and around 84% specificity, and in testing the same model reached 80%/75%.

Hyperthyroidism patients were newly diagnosed, with disease duration under 2 months, and aged 18 to 65 years. Exclusion was applied to patients with uncontrolled infections, other autoimmune diseases, pregnancy or lactation. Diagnoses were established on the basis of clinical symptoms, serum thyroxine and TRAb, thyroid ultrasound, and orbital computed tomography. Blood from progressor patients was drawn when they were first diagnosed with hyperthyroidism, before any ophthalmopathy symptoms appeared. PBMCs were isolated from around 10 ml of fresh peripheral blood by Ficoll-Paque density gradient centrifugation. Progressor patients were initially diagnosed with Graves' hyperthyroidism and developed ophthalmopathy during follow-up. Total RNA was extracted with Trizol reagent, and quality was checked on an Agilent 2100 Bioanalyzer. This clonotype has at least ten counts. The clone's antigen remains unknown. No base-level quality is on record; no much larger clone is a single base apart.

The TCR beta CDR3 regions were amplified from RNA transcripts. For the first round of RT-PCR on the TCR CDR3, the HTBI primer set was used together with the Qiagen OneStep RT-PCR kit. The libraries were constructed in a second round of multiplex PCR and then size-selected and purified. The libraries were sequenced on an Illumina HiSeq2000 using paired-end 100 bp reads. Under the source paper's analysis protocol: Raw data were processed with SOAPnuke, discarding reads with adapters, uncalled bases, mean Phred below 15, or no exact constant-primer or identifier match. High-quality paired reads were merged using COPE v1.2.5, and each unique nucleotide sequence was defined as a clonotype. MiTCR v1.1 was used to align the clonotypes against IMGT TRBV, TRBD and TRBJ reference segments. Analysis was restricted to V-J combinations with a frequency above 0.0001, which covered about 99% of repertoires. A TCS score was defined as the ratio between F50 (clonal expansion) and ExV (chaos), using BLOSUM62-based TCRdist between CDR3 peptides within each V-J. Welch's t-statistics and random forest reduced 514 V-J features to 13, which were used in a naive Bayes classifier (R e1071). In-frame beta chains were kept once TCRdb had trimmed the public reads at Q25 with fastp and called clones with MiXCR. For every CDR3 protein sequence, its rows merge into one entry that carries the most common genes and DNA. These V and J calls derive from TCRdb rather than the authors' analysis. This sample is represented by over 250,000 distinct CDR3 sequences; about 25% of them were singletons. The ten largest clonotypes hold about a quarter of the sample.

Reading the germline V gene gives CDR1 MNHEY and CDR2 SVGAGI. The V end loses 7 bases and the J end loses 7 bases, and a stretch of 22 bases separates them. From its cysteine to its phenylalanine, the CDR3 spans 16 amino acids. The retained sequence is limited to the CDR3, 48 bases, with the frame set at the first base. The sequence links TRBV6-5 to TRBJ2-2, and the D gene may be TRBD2, 6 bases matching. Specimen: blood. This receptor was identified in a man aged 40-55 years with Graves' hyperthyroidism that later progressed to Graves' ophthalmopathy. The CDR3 here reads CASTTTGTPIGGELFF. Here is the DNA: TGTGCCAGCACCACAACCGGGACTCCGATCGGCGGGGAGCTGTTTTTT.